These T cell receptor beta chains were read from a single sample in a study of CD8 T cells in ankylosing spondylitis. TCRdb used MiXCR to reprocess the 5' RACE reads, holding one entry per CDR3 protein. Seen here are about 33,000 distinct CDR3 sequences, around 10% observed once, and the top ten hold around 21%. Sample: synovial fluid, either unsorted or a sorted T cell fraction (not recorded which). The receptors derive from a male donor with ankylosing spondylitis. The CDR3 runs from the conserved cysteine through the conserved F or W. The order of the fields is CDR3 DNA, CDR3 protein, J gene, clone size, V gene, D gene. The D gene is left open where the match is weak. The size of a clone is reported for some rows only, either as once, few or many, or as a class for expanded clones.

DNA: TGTGCCAGCAGCGTAGGACAGAGCGGGGTGCCCCAGCATTTT; CDR3: CASSVGQSGVPQHF; J: TRBJ1-5; size: -; V: TRBV9; D: -
DNA: TGTGCCAGCAGTTTAAATGGGGTGAGCACAGATACGCAGTATTTT; CDR3: CASSLNGVSTDTQYF; J: TRBJ2-3; size: few; V: TRBV28; D: -
DNA: TGTGCCAGTAGTATATGGGGTGTAGGTAATCAGCCCCAGCATTTT; CDR3: CASSIWGVGNQPQHF; J: TRBJ1-5; size: -; V: TRBV19; D: -
DNA: TGCAGTGCTAGAGTTACTAGCGGGAGGATTAATGAGCAGTTCTTC; CDR3: CSARVTSGRINEQFF; J: TRBJ2-1; size: many; V: TRBV20-1; D: TRBD2
DNA: TGTGCCAGCAGCGTGACAGGGAGTCTTTGGGGGAACACTGAAGCTTTCTTT; CDR3: CASSVTGSLWGNTEAFF; J: TRBJ1-1; size: few; V: TRBV9; D: TRBD1
DNA: TGCAGCGTTGTTCAGGGGGGAACAGATACGCAGTATTTT; CDR3: CSVVQGGTDTQYF; J: TRBJ2-3; size: few; V: TRBV29-1; D: -
DNA: TGTGCCTGGAGTGTCGACTGGCTTGAAGCTTTCTTT; CDR3: CAWSVDWLEAFF; J: TRBJ1-1; size: -; V: TRBV30; D: -
DNA: TGTGCCACCAGCAGAGGTGGGGCAGGGTCCGAGACCCAGTACTTC; CDR3: CATSRGGAGSETQYF; J: TRBJ2-5; size: many; V: TRBV15; D: -
DNA: TGTGCCAGCAGCAAGACTAGCGGGAGTGATACGCAGTATTTT; CDR3: CASSKTSGSDTQYF; J: TRBJ2-3; size: -; V: TRBV7-2; D: TRBD2
DNA: TGTGCCAGCAGTTTAGGTGGTAGGACAGCGAACTATGGCTACACCTTC; CDR3: CASSLGGRTANYGYTF; J: TRBJ1-2; size: -; V: TRBV12-3/TRBV12-4; D: -
DNA: TGTGCCATCAGTTCCACTAGCGGGAGAACAGATACGCAGTATTTT; CDR3: CAISSTSGRTDTQYF; J: TRBJ2-3; size: -; V: TRBV10-3; D: TRBD2
DNA: TGTGCCAGCAGCTTAAATCCAAACGAGCAGTTCTTC; CDR3: CASSLNPNEQFF; J: TRBJ2-1; size: few; V: TRBV7-2; D: -
DNA: TGTGCCAGCAGCCCGGGACAGGGAGGTTCAGATACGCAGTATTTT; CDR3: CASSPGQGGSDTQYF; J: TRBJ2-3; size: -; V: TRBV7-3; D: TRBD1
DNA: TGCAGTGCTAGTATGGCGTCCTATAATTCACCCCTCCACTTT; CDR3: CSASMASYNSPLHF; J: TRBJ1-6; size: many; V: TRBV20-1; D: -
DNA: TGTGCCAGCAGTTTACTATGGAGGTGGGAGCGCCCCTACGAGCAGTACTTC; CDR3: CASSLLWRWERPYEQYF; J: TRBJ2-7; size: few; V: TRBV12-3/TRBV12-4; D: -